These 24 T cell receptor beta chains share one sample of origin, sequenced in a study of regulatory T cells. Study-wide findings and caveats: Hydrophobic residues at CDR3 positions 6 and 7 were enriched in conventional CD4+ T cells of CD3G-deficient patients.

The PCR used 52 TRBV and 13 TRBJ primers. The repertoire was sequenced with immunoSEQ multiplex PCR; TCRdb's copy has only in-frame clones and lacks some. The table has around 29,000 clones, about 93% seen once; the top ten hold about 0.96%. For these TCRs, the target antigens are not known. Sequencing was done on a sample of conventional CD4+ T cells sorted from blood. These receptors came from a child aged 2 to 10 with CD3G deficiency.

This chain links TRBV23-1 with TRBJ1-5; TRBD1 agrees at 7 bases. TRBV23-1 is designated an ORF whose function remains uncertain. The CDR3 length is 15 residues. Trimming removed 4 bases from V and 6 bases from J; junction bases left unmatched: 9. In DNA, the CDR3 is TGCGCCAGCAGTCGCTGGACAGGTCGGGTTCAGCCCCAGCATTTT. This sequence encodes CASSRWTGRVQPQHF.

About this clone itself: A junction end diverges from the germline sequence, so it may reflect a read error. For the CDR3, the DNA is TGTGCCAGCAGCGCCAACTTTGGCTACACCTTC. As protein: CASSANFGYTF. The rearrangement links TRBV6-1 to TRBJ1-2, with unresolved D. The length of the CDR3 is 11 residues. Germline loops: CDR1 MNHNS, CDR2 SASEGT.

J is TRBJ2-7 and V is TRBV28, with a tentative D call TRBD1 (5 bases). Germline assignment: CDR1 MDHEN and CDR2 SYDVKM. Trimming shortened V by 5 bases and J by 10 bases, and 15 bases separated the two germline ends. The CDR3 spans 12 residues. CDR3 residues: CASSTDRQLQYF. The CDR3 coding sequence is TGTGCCAGCAGTACCGATAGACAGCTACAGTACTTC.

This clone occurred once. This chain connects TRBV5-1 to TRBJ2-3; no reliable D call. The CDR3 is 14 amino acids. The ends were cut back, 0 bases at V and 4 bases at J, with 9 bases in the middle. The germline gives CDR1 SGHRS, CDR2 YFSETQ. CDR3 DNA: TGCGCCAGCAGCTTGGCCAGTACCGCAGATACGCAGTATTTT. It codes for CASSLASTADTQYF.

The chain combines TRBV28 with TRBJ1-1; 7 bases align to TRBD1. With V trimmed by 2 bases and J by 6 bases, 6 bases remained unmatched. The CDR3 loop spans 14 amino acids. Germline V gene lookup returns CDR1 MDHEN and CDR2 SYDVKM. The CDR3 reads CASSLEGGLAEAFF. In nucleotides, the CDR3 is TGTGCCAGCAGTTTAGAAGGGGGCTTGGCTGAAGCTTTCTTT.

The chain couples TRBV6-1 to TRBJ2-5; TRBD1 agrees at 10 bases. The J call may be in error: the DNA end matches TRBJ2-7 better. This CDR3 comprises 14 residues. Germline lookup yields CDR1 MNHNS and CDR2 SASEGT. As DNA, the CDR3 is TGTGCCAGCAAAGTGACAGGGGGCATGTACGAGCAGTACTTC. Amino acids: CASKVTGGMYEQYF.

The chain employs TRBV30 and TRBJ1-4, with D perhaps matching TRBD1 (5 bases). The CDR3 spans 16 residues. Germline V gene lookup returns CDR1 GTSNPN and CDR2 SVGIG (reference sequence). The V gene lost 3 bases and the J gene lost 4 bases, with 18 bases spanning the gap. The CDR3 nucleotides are TGTGCCTGGAGGAGACAGCTAGTCTTATTTAATGAAAAACTGTTTTTT. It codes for CAWRRQLVLFNEKLFF. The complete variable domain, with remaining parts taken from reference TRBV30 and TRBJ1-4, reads SQTIHQWPATLVQPVGSPLSLECTVEGTSNPNLYWYRQAAGRGLQLLFYSVGIGQISSEVPQNLSASRPQDRQFILSSKKLLLSDSGFYLCAWRRQLVLFNEKLFFGSGTQLSVL.

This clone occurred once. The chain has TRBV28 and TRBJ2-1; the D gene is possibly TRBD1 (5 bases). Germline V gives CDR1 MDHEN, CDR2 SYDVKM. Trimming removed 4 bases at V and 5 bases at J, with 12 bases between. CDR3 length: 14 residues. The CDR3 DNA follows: TGTGCCAGCAGTTACAGGCGTTCTAACAATGAGCAGTTCTTC. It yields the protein CASSYRRSNNEQFF.

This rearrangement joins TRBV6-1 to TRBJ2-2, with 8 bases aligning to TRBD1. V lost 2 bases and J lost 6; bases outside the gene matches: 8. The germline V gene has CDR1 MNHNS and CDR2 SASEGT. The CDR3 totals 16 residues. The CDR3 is CASSELGRGRAGELFF. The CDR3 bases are TGTGCCAGCAGTGAATTAGGCAGGGGGCGGGCCGGGGAGCTGTTTTTT.

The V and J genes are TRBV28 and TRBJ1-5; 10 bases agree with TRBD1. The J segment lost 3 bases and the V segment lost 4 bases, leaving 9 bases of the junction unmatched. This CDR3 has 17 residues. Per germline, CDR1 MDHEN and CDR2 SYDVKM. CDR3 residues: CASSSTGTGAYNQPQHF. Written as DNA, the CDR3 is TGTGCCAGCAGTTCCACCGGGACAGGGGCCTACAATCAGCCCCAGCATTTT.

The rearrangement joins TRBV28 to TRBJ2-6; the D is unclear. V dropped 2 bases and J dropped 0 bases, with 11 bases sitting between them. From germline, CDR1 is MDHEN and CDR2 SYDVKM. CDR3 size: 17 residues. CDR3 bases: TGTGCCAGCAGTTTACGGTTAGACGGCTCTGGGGCCAACGTCCTGACTTTC. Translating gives CASSLRLDGSGANVLTF.

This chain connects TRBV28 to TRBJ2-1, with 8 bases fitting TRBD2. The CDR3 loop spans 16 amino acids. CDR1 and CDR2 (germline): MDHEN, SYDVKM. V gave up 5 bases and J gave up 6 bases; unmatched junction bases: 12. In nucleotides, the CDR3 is TGTGCCAGCAGTCCCCGAGGAGGCGGGAGGCCCAATGAGCAGTTCTTC. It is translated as CASSPRGGGRPNEQFF.

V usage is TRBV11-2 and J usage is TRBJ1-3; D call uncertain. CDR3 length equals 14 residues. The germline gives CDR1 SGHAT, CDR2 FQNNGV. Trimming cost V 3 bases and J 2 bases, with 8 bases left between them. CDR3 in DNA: TGTGCCAGCAGCTTTAGCGGCCCTGGAAACACCATATATTTT. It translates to CASSFSGPGNTIYF.

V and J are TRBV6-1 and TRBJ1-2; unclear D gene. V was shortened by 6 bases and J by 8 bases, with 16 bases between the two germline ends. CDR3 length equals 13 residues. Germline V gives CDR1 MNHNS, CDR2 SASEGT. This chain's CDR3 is CASSQERVFGYTF. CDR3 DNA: TGTGCCAGCAGCCAAGAGAGGGTTTTCGGCTACACCTTC.

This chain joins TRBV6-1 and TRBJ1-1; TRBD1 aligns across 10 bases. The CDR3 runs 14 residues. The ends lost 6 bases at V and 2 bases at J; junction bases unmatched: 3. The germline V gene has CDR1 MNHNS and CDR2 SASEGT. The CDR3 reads CASSRDRGNTEAFF. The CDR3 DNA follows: TGTGCCAGCAGCCGGGACAGGGGTAACACTGAAGCTTTCTTT.

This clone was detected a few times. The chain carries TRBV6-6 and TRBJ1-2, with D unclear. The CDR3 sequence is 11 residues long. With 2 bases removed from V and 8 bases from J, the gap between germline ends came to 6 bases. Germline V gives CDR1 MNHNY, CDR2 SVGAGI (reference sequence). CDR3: CASSYEGGYTF. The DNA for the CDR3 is TGTGCCAGCAGTTACGAGGGAGGCTACACCTTC.

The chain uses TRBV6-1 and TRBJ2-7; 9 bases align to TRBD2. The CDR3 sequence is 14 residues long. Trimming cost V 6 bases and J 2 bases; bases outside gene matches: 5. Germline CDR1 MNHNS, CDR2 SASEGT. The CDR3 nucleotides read TGTGCCAGCAGGCCGACTAGCGGACCCTACGAGCAGTACTTC. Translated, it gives CASRPTSGPYEQYF.

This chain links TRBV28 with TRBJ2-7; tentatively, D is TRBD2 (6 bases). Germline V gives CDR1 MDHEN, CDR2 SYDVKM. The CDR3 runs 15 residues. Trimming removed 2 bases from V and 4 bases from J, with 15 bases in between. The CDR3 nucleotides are TGTGCCAGCAGTTTAAGGTGGGGAGGCCTTTACGAGCAGTACTTC. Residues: CASSLRWGGLYEQYF.

The CDR3 sequence is CASSSRDRRNEQFF. In nucleotides, the CDR3 is TGTGCCAGTAGTAGCCGGGACAGGCGCAATGAGCAGTTCTTC. The chain employs TRBV19 and TRBJ2-1; TRBD1 matches 8 bases. Trimming removed 4 bases from V and 6 bases from J; junction bases left unmatched: 5. This CDR3 has 14 residues. Germline CDR1 reads LNHDA; CDR2 reads SQIVND (reference sequence). Together with reference TRBV19 and TRBJ2-1, the CDR3 gives the full variable domain: DGGITQSPKYLFRKEGQNVTLSCEQNLNHDAMYWYRQDPGQGLRLIYYSQIVNDFQKGDIAEGYSVSREKKESFPLTVTSAQKNPTAFYLCASSSRDRRNEQFFGPGTRLTVL.

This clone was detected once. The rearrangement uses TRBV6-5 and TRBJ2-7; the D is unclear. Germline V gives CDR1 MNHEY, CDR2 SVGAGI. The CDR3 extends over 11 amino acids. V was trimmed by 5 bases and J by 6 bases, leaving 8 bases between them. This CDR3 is CASSTTGEQYF. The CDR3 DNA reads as TGTGCCAGCAGTACTACTGGCGAGCAGTACTTC.

This CDR3 reads CASSLGGQGGRKAFF. For the CDR3, the DNA is TGTGCCAGCAGTTTAGGTGGACAGGGTGGCCGAAAAGCTTTCTTT. The V and J genes are TRBV28 and TRBJ1-1; TRBD1 matches 8 bases. The CDR3 consists of 15 residues. The V segment lost 2 bases and the J segment 9 bases; nucleotides outside the gene matches: 11. Germline values: CDR1 MDHEN, CDR2 SYDVKM.

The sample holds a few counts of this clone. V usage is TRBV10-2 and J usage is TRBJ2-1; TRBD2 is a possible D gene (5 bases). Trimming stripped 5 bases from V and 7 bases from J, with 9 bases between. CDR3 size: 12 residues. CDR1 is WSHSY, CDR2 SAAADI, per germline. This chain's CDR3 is CASSPRVNEQFF. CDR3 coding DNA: TGCGCCAGCAGTCCGAGGGTTAATGAGCAGTTCTTC.

This CDR3 reads CASSVGTTYEQYF. CDR3 bases: TGTGCCAGCAGTGTGGGGACGACCTACGAGCAGTACTTC. The chain carries TRBV6-1 and TRBJ2-5, with D perhaps assigned TRBD1 or TRBD2 (5 bases each). The J call may be wrong; the DNA end is better matched by TRBJ2-7. Germline CDR1 reads MNHNS; CDR2 reads SASEGT. The CDR3 sequence is 13 residues long.

The CDR3 sequence: CASSAGPGTIYEQYF. CDR3 in DNA: TGTGCCAGCAGTGCCGGCCCCGGGACTATCTACGAGCAGTACTTC. This sequence joins TRBV28 and TRBJ2-7; 7 bases are a match to TRBD2. Germline-derived CDR1 and CDR2 are MDHEN and SYDVKM. The V and J ends lost 5 bases and 3 bases, in that order; junction bases with no gene match: 10. CDR3 length: 15 amino acids.